This T cell receptor beta chain came from a study of blood T cell repertoires in COVID-19. For the study at large: COVID-19 samples, acute and convalescent, were from the United States, Italy and Spain. T cells, B-cell-depleted T cells, or PBMCs supplied cDNA or gDNA.

Germline-derived CDR1 and CDR2 are LNHDA and SQIVND (reference sequence). Trimming removed 3 bases at V and 8 bases at J, with 8 bases between. CDR3 length equals 12 residues. As handled by the study authors: By means of reference gene primer amplification, nucleated cell counts were estimated. The protocol was immunoSEQ multiplex PCR, while the TCRdb copy is restricted to in-frame clones and leaves out a portion. V and J calls and clone size are given by that table; D and trimming were obtained from the DNA. This sample yields roughly 40,000 clones, of which 92% are seen a single time; about 8.3% belongs to the top ten.

The source is a man aged 50-60 years with active COVID-19. V gene TRBV19 combines with J gene TRBJ2-1; unclear D gene. The source material was peripheral blood. Written as DNA, the CDR3 is TGTGCCAGTAGTATTAACATATATGAGCAGTTCTTC. As protein: CASSINIYEQFF.